A single sample is the source of the 21 T cell receptor beta chains below, sequenced in a study of T-cell reconstitution after alpha-beta-depleted transplantation in children. Unique molecular identifiers were used in preparing the TCRbeta library. In TCRdb, the PCR reads were re-called with MiXCR into one record per CDR3 protein. In the table there are some 80,000 distinct CDR3 sequences, roughly 18% of which are singletons. This sample comprised PBMCs, mostly from graft donor cells, obtained 360 days after TCRalphabeta/CD19-depleted stem cell transplant. These receptors all come from a male patient aged 2 to 10 who had a stem cell transplant for acute lymphoblastic leukemia, so the T cells may come from the graft donor.

Remarks on this clonotype: A read error is possible here, since a much larger clone lies one base away. The chain is built from TRBV6-1 and TRBJ2-1; D might be TRBD2 (5 bases). The V end was cut by 5 bases, the J end by 7 bases, with 18 bases between. This CDR3 is built from 15 residues. The germline gives CDR1 MNHNS, CDR2 SASEGT. The CDR3 reads CASSSTNGSMNEQFF. Written as DNA, the CDR3 is TGTGCCAGCAGTAGTACGAATGGGAGTATGAATGAGCAGTTCTTC.

There are a few counts of this clonotype. The chain recombines TRBV7-9 with TRBJ1-2, with TRBD1 as a possible D gene (6 bases). The CDR3 loop spans 11 amino acids. The V gene lost 8 bases and the J gene lost 9 bases, with 13 bases spanning the gap. Germline values: CDR1 SEHNR, CDR2 FQNEAQ (reference sequence). The CDR3 is CASQDRGSYTF. The CDR3 DNA reads TGTGCCAGCCAGGACAGAGGGAGCTACACCTTC.

Only a few counts were recorded for this clonotype. The genes are TRBV27 and TRBJ2-4; 7 bases fit TRBD1. Germline lookup yields CDR1 MNHEY and CDR2 SMNVEV (reference sequence). This CDR3 spans 20 amino acids. The ends lost 4 bases at V and 0 bases at J; junction bases unmatched: 18. The CDR3 coding sequence is TGTGCCAGCAGTTCCACCGGGACAGCGTCCTTCATGCTAGCCAAAAACATTCAGTACTTC. It encodes CASSSTGTASFMLAKNIQYF.

In this sample, this clonotype turned up many times. The chain couples TRBV7-8 to TRBJ2-3; 9 positions match TRBD1. There are 16 residues in the CDR3. CDR1 and CDR2 from the germline V gene are SGHVS and FQNEAQ. V shed 3 bases, J shed 8 bases, and the junction held 12 bases outside the gene matches. The CDR3 here is CASSFGRQGVGATQYF. As DNA, the CDR3 is TGTGCCAGCAGCTTCGGTAGACAGGGGGTCGGGGCTACGCAGTATTTT.

This sequence joins TRBV4-2 and TRBJ2-7; 9 bases are shared with TRBD2. Trimming removed 0 bases from V and 6 bases from J; junction bases left unmatched: 12. There are 17 residues in the CDR3. Germline-derived CDR1 and CDR2 are LGHNA and YNFKEQ. The CDR3 DNA reads as TGTGCCAGCAGCCAAGAACCCCGCTGGGGCGGGAGGGGCGAGCAGTACTTC. Translation gives CASSQEPRWGGRGEQYF.

J is TRBJ2-5 and V is TRBV6-2 or TRBV6-3, with TRBD2 matching 8 bases. Germline V gene lookup returns CDR1 MNHEY and CDR2 SVGEGT. V dropped 5 bases and J dropped 4; count of bases not matched to a gene: 12. This CDR3 region has 16 residues. CDR3 DNA sequence: TGTGCCAGCAGTCCCTGGGAGGAGCGGGAGAGAGAGACCCAGTACTTC. It translates to CASSPWEERERETQYF.

There are many counts of this clonotype. The V call is TRBV7-9, the J call TRBJ1-2; 7 bases fit TRBD1. J was trimmed by 8 bases and V by 5 bases; bases with no gene match: 11. CDR3 length: 14 amino acids. Germline values: CDR1 SEHNR, CDR2 FQNEAQ (reference sequence). Here the CDR3 reads CASSRQGGRRGYTF. The CDR3 DNA follows: TGTGCCAGCAGCCGACAGGGTGGTCGGCGGGGCTACACCTTC.

The chain recombines TRBV10-3 with TRBJ2-3; D unresolved. The germline gives CDR1 ENHRY, CDR2 SYGVKD. V was cut by 0 bases and J by 0 bases, with 7 bases left in between. The CDR3 has 15 residues. CDR3 DNA sequence: TGTGCCATCAGTGAGTCACCCCTTAGCACAGATACGCAGTATTTT. It specifies CAISESPLSTDTQYF.

This clonotype was seen only a few times. The V call is TRBV15, the J call TRBJ1-1; D is unclear. Germline V gene lookup returns CDR1 LNHNV and CDR2 YYDKDF (reference sequence). The CDR3 is 14 residues long. The V end was cut by 3 bases, the J end by 0 bases, with 8 bases between. In DNA form, the CDR3 reads TGTGCCACCAGCAGTTATGTGGTGAACACTGAAGCTTTCTTT. It encodes CATSSYVVNTEAFF.

This chain joins TRBV18 and TRBJ2-7, with TRBD1 identical over 8 bases. This CDR3 contains 16 residues. Germline values: CDR1 KGHSH, CDR2 LQKENI. J was trimmed by 5 bases and V by 6 bases; bases with no gene match: 15. CDR3 region: CASSSLKPGQVHEQYF. The CDR3 DNA reads as TGTGCCAGCTCCTCACTTAAACCGGGACAGGTACACGAGCAGTACTTC.

This clonotype was observed a single time. The chain uses TRBV20-1 and TRBJ2-7; D may match TRBD1 or TRBD2 (5 bases each). CDR1 is DFQATT and CDR2 is SNEGSKA in the germline V gene (reference sequence). CDR3 length: 19 amino acids. CDR3 residues: CWGQAPGNKESTWGYEQYF. The CDR3 DNA sequence: TGCTGGGGCCAGGCTCCGGGAAACAAAGAGTCAACATGGGGCTACGAGCAGTACTTC.

This sequence joins TRBV30 and TRBJ2-2; the D is unclear. This CDR3 has 15 amino acids. Trimming removed 0 bases at V and 8 bases at J, with 16 bases between. Germline loops: CDR1 GTSNPN, CDR2 SVGIG (reference sequence). CDR3 loop: CAWSVLGGYNGELFF. The CDR3 DNA follows: TGTGCCTGGAGTGTCTTGGGCGGATATAATGGGGAGCTGTTTTTT.

The chain has TRBV21-1 and TRBJ1-1. TRBV21-1 is termed a pseudogene. The length of the CDR3 is 12 residues. CDR3 sequence (DNA): TGTGCCAGCAGCAAAGGGGAAGTAGGCGCTTTCTTT. Its translation: CASSKGEVGAFF.

This clonotype was counted only a few times. V and J are TRBV3-1 and TRBJ2-7; D unresolved. The CDR3 extends over 14 amino acids. Trimming removed 1 base from V and 2 bases from J, with 9 bases in between. Germline V gene lookup returns CDR1 LGHDT and CDR2 YNNKEL (reference sequence). The CDR3 spells CASSQVARAYEQYF. In DNA form, the CDR3 reads TGTGCCAGCAGCCAAGTGGCCAGAGCCTACGAGCAGTACTTC.

This clonotype was seen more than once but under ten times. The chain combines TRBV20-1 with TRBJ2-7; unclear D gene. V was pared by 0 bases and J by 1 base, with 7 bases between. The CDR3 has 13 residues. Germline V gene lookup returns CDR1 DFQATT and CDR2 SNEGSKA (reference sequence). The CDR3 sequence: CSARDVRSYEQYF. CDR3 nucleotide sequence: TGCAGTGCTAGAGATGTGAGATCCTACGAGCAGTACTTC.

This clonotype was detected once. The junction departs from germline at one end; a sequencing error may be responsible. The chain recombines TRBV7-7 with TRBJ2-5; D remains ambiguous. This CDR3 region has 14 residues. Germline V gene sequence: CDR1 SSHAT, CDR2 FNYEAQ (reference sequence). This CDR3 reads CASSLSGIQETQYF. CDR3 sequence (DNA): TGTGCTAGCAGCTTATCGGGCATACAAGAGACCCAGTACTTC.

This clonotype has just a few counts. The J gene is TRBJ1-1, the V gene TRBV12-3 or TRBV12-4; D possibly corresponds to TRBD1 (5 bases). With 5 bases removed from V and 1 base from J, the gap between germline ends came to 11 bases. The CDR3 is 14 residues long. The CDR3 loop reads CASSTGLQNTEAFF. CDR3 nucleotide sequence: TGTGCCAGCAGTACGGGACTGCAGAACACTGAAGCTTTCTTT.

The table lists this clonotype with a few counts. One end of the junction varies from germline; a read error may be responsible. The chain joins TRBV7-2 to TRBJ2-1, with unresolved D. The CDR3 is 15 amino acids. CDR1 and CDR2 from the germline V gene are SGHTA and FQGNSA. Here the CDR3 reads CASSLGITKYSEQFF. CDR3 DNA: TGTGCCAGCAGCTTAGGTATAACCAAGTACAGTGAGCAGTTCTTC.

This clonotype was counted only a few times. The chain employs TRBV2 and TRBJ2-2, with 9 bases aligning to TRBD1. The V gene's germline CDR1 is SNHLY and CDR2 FYNNEI. V dropped 5 bases and J dropped 8; count of bases not matched to a gene: 3. The CDR3 is 13 residues long. The CDR3 nucleotides are TGTGCCAGCAGTAGGGACAGGGTAGGGGAGCTGTTTTTT. Its translation is CASSRDRVGELFF.

CDR3 DNA sequence: TGCAGCGTTGAAATCAGAAAAGAGACCCAGTACTTC. Translating gives CSVEIRKETQYF. The chain recombines TRBV29-1 with TRBJ2-5; no definite D call. The germline V gene has CDR1 SQVTM and CDR2 ANQGSEA. The CDR3 has 12 residues. The V end lost 2 bases, the J end lost 3 bases, and 7 bases lay between the germline ends.

This clonotype was counted only a few times. The chain has TRBV7-9 and TRBJ2-4; D not resolved. V lost 1 base and J 0 bases, leaving 7 bases between the germline ends. There are 15 residues in the CDR3. The germline V gene encodes CDR1 SEHNR and CDR2 FQNEAQ (reference sequence). DNA of the CDR3: TGTGCCAGCAGCTTAGGACGGCTAGCCAAAAACATTCAGTACTTC. This codes for CASSLGRLAKNIQYF.